This TCR beta chain originates from a study of blood T cell repertoires in COVID-19. Study overall: Samples came from the United States, Italy and Spain, spanning acute and convalescent COVID-19. Sources were T cells, B-cell-depleted T cells, or PBMCs; the material itself was cDNA or gDNA.

The germline V gene encodes CDR1 SNHLY and CDR2 FYNNEI. The CDR3 is 16 residues long. V lost 0 bases and J 3 bases, leaving 15 bases between the germline ends. In the source study's methods: Quantification of nucleated cells was approximated via reference gene primer amplification. Profiling relied on immunoSEQ multiplex PCR, and the TCRdb table lists in-frame clones only, not all of them. V, J and clone size were drawn from that table, and D and trimming were deduced from the DNA. This sample has roughly 190,000 clones, with 75% to 90% found just once. The rearrangement uses TRBV2 and TRBJ2-7, with D possibly being TRBD1 (5 bases). The clonotype was recovered from a man in his sixties with acute or convalescent COVID-19. Source material: peripheral blood. The CDR3 region has the DNA TGTGCCAGCAGTGAAGCCCACGGTAAAGGGGACTACGAGCAGTACTTC. This codes for CASSEAHGKGDYEQYF. The variable domain in full, with the rest retrieved from reference TRBV2 and TRBJ2-7, is EPEVTQTPSHQVTQMGQEVILRCVPISNHLYFYWYRQILGQKVEFLVSFYNNEISEKSEIFDDQFSVERPDGSNFTLKIRSTKLEDSAMYFCASSEAHGKGDYEQYFGPGTRLTVT.